Listed below are T cell receptor beta chains from one sample, sequenced in a study of cytotoxic CD8 clonotypes in ibrutinib-treated CLL. The protocol was immunoSEQ multiplex PCR, while the TCRdb copy is restricted to in-frame clones and leaves out a portion. The sample yields nearly 300,000 clones, roughly four fifths seen once. The source material was PBMCs, sampled at disease progression, from a patient treated with ibrutinib. The receptors originated from a human donor with chronic lymphocytic leukemia. Both conserved end residues are part of each CDR3. The D gene is left open where the match is weak.

V gene: TRBV7-8
D gene: -
J gene: TRBJ2-7
CDR3 protein: CASSLVDQSYEQYF

V gene: TRBV7-7
D gene: -
J gene: TRBJ2-7
CDR3 protein: CASSPSGNWGEQYF

V gene: TRBV29-1
D gene: -
J gene: TRBJ1-1
CDR3 protein: CSTYAGLNTEAFF

V gene: TRBV6-6
D gene: -
J gene: TRBJ1-2
CDR3 protein: CASSLGGAGGYTF

V gene: TRBV29-1
D gene: -
J gene: TRBJ1-1
CDR3 protein: CSVDGQAFF

V gene: TRBV18
D gene: -
J gene: TRBJ2-7
CDR3 protein: CASSPGTSATREQYF

V gene: TRBV20-1
D gene: -
J gene: TRBJ2-7
CDR3 protein: CSARDPGEQYF

V gene: TRBV7-8
D gene: -
J gene: TRBJ2-7
CDR3 protein: CASSFLEGEVTYEQYF

V gene: TRBV18
D gene: -
J gene: TRBJ1-4
CDR3 protein: CASSPSGTMNEKLFF

V gene: TRBV29-1
D gene: TRBD1
J gene: TRBJ1-1
CDR3 protein: CSVVESGGTEAFF

V gene: TRBV5-4
D gene: -
J gene: TRBJ2-1
CDR3 protein: CASGSPDGNNEQFF

V gene: TRBV25-1
D gene: -
J gene: TRBJ2-7
CDR3 protein: CASSGQNYEQYF

V gene: TRBV28
D gene: -
J gene: TRBJ2-7
CDR3 protein: CASTTNRAFPYEQYF

V gene: TRBV13
D gene: -
J gene: TRBJ2-5
CDR3 protein: CASSLGPSRAQYF

V gene: TRBV9
D gene: -
J gene: TRBJ2-5
CDR3 protein: CASSAGAGFQETQYF

V gene: TRBV4-1
D gene: TRBD1
J gene: TRBJ1-1
CDR3 protein: CASSQGTGTEAFF

V gene: TRBV6-5
D gene: -
J gene: TRBJ2-7
CDR3 protein: CASSPQGSAYEQYF

V gene: TRBV21-1
D gene: -
J gene: TRBJ2-6
CDR3 protein: CASSSGTGLSSGANVLTF

V gene: TRBV7-9
D gene: -
J gene: TRBJ2-1
CDR3 protein: CASSLGTGTFDNEQFF

V gene: TRBV5-1
D gene: -
J gene: TRBJ2-6
CDR3 protein: CASSAPGLGANVLTF

V gene: TRBV5-4
D gene: -
J gene: TRBJ2-7
CDR3 protein: CASSRTLGHEQYF

V gene: TRBV7-8
D gene: -
J gene: TRBJ1-2
CDR3 protein: CASSLPGGGYTF

V gene: TRBV18
D gene: TRBD2
J gene: TRBJ2-5
CDR3 protein: CASSPQRWEGSQETQYF

V gene: TRBV27
D gene: -
J gene: TRBJ1-5
CDR3 protein: CASSFRASQPQHF

V gene: TRBV7-6
D gene: -
J gene: TRBJ1-4
CDR3 protein: CASSRLGLPNEKLFF

V gene: TRBV28
D gene: -
J gene: TRBJ1-5
CDR3 protein: CASSSGGRGNQPQHF

V gene: TRBV12-5
D gene: TRBD1
J gene: TRBJ1-4
CDR3 protein: CASGRGGVGNEKLFF

V gene: TRBV7-8
D gene: -
J gene: TRBJ2-3
CDR3 protein: CASSYRRDGVTDTQYF